This is a list of T cell receptor beta chains from one sample in a study of vaccination and CD4 T cells after COVID-19. TCRdb passed the PCR reads through MiXCR, listing each CDR3 protein once. The table includes 7,000 to 10,000 distinct CDR3 sequences, less than 70% detected once. These TCRs are of unknown antigen specificity. Material for sequencing was CD4+ T cells from blood, cultured in vitro. These receptors were taken from a human donor who had recovered from COVID-19. Each CDR3 is given with its conserved first and last residue. Clone sizes are given selectively: once, few, many, or a class where the clone is expanded.

j_gene	abundance	v_gene	CDR3aa
TRBJ1-1	few	TRBV6-1	CASSIQGNTEAFF
TRBJ2-5	NA	TRBV7-2	CASRRDRGFTETQYF
TRBJ2-2	NA	TRBV7-2	CASSPRMGGGNTGELFF
TRBJ2-1	NA	TRBV7-2	CASSLQGVPYNEQFF
TRBJ2-3	once	TRBV20-1	CSAGRLAGSTDTQYF
TRBJ1-5	NA	TRBV6-2/TRBV6-3	CASSYSKANQPQHF
TRBJ1-2	NA	TRBV25-1	CASTAGDYGYTF
TRBJ2-3	once	TRBV29-1	CSVNTGNTQYF
TRBJ2-2	NA	TRBV5-4	CASSFPGQGNTGELFF
TRBJ1-1	few	TRBV27	CASSLGVQGNTEAFF